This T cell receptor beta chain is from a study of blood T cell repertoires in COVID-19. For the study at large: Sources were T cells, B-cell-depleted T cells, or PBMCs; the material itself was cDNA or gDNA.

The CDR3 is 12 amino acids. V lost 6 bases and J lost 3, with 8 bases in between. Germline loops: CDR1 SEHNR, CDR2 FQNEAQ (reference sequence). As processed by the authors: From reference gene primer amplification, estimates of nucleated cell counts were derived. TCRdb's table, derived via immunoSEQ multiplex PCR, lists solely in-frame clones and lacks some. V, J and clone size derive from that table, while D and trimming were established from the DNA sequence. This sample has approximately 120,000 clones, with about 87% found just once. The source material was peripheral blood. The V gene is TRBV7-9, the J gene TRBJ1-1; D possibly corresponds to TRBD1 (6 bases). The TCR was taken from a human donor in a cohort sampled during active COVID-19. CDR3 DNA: TGTGCCAGCAGGGACAGATACACTGAAGCTTTCTTT. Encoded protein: CASRDRYTEAFF.